The 18 T cell receptor beta chains in this list originate from one sample, sequenced in a study of blood T cells in healthy people across ages. Combining a sample-barcoded 5' primer with a J-beta primer mix, a second PCR ran for about 7 to 12 cycles. TCRdb itself ran the 5' RACE reads through MiXCR, one entry per CDR3 protein. The repertoire holds over a million distinct CDR3 sequences, with approximately 60% as singletons. Sequencing used blood. The receptors were gathered from a young man in good health.

This chain joins TRBV27 and TRBJ2-1; 10 bases are a match to TRBD2. V was pared by 6 bases and J by 3 bases, with 5 bases of the junction left unmatched. The CDR3 is 15 amino acids. Germline CDR1 and CDR2: MNHEY and SMNVEV (reference sequence). The CDR3 DNA reads TGTGCCAGCAGGCTAGCGGGGGCCAACTACAATGAGCAGTTCTTC. Its translation: CASRLAGANYNEQFF.

This clonotype has just one count. This sequence joins TRBV6-5 and TRBJ1-2, with a tentative D call TRBD1 (6 bases). Trimming pared 6 bases from V and 6 bases from J, leaving 11 bases between. CDR1 MNHEY and CDR2 SVGAGI come from the germline V gene. This CDR3 region has 12 residues. CDR3 protein: CASRIGTHGYTF. CDR3 sequence (DNA): TGTGCCAGCAGGATCGGGACACATGGCTACACCTTC.

The rearrangement links TRBV2 to TRBJ1-4; 7 bases align to TRBD1. The V and J ends lost 7 bases and 5 bases, in that order; junction bases with no gene match: 10. Germline values: CDR1 SNHLY, CDR2 FYNNEI. The CDR3 consists of 15 residues. The DNA of the CDR3 is TGTGCCAGCATTGGCCCGGGACAGACGAATGAAAAACTGTTTTTT. Encoded protein: CASIGPGQTNEKLFF.

The chain joins TRBV2 to TRBJ2-5; the match to TRBD1 covers 11 bases. V shed 6 bases, J shed 5 bases, and the junction held 8 bases outside the gene matches. The CDR3 consists of 15 residues. The germline gives CDR1 SNHLY, CDR2 FYNNEI. CDR3 protein: CASSPGTGGMETQYF. DNA of the CDR3: TGTGCCAGCAGCCCTGGGACAGGGGGTATGGAGACCCAGTACTTC.

This clonotype has a count of ten or more. The rearrangement joins TRBV6-4 to TRBJ2-3; no definite D call. Germline CDR1 MRHNA, CDR2 SNTAGT. The ends were cut back, 0 bases at V and 4 bases at J, with 11 bases in the middle. This CDR3 is 15 amino acids long. The CDR3 DNA reads as TGTGCCAGCAGTGACTCGATCCGTGGGGCAGATACGCAGTATTTT. Translation gives CASSDSIRGADTQYF.

The V and J genes are TRBV3-1 and TRBJ2-5; 10 bases map to TRBD2. Germline assignment: CDR1 LGHDT and CDR2 YNNKEL (reference sequence). J lost 6 bases, V lost 4 bases, and 5 bases had no gene match. The CDR3 is made up of 14 amino acids. The CDR3 nucleotides are TGTGCCAGCAGCCTAGGACTAGCGGCGCAGACCCAGTACTTC. Protein sequence: CASSLGLAAQTQYF.

There are a few counts of this clonotype. The V call is TRBV12-3 or TRBV12-4, the J call TRBJ2-3; 10 nucleotides agree with TRBD2. This CDR3 contains 14 residues. Trimming removed 10 bases from V and 0 bases from J; junction bases left unmatched: 4. CDR3: CATEREGSTDTQYF. The CDR3 nucleotides read TGTGCCACCGAGCGGGAGGGGAGCACAGATACGCAGTATTTT.

This clonotype has just a few counts. V usage is TRBV27 and J usage is TRBJ1-5; D is unclear. V was shortened by 4 bases and J by 10 bases, with 14 bases between the two germline ends. Germline CDR1 MNHEY, CDR2 SMNVEV (reference sequence). This CDR3 has 13 amino acids. CDR3 region: CASSYSQISPQHF. Here the CDR3 DNA reads TGTGCCAGCAGTTACAGCCAAATCAGCCCCCAGCATTTT.

The chain employs TRBV5-1 and TRBJ2-1; 9 bases agree with TRBD2. CDR3 length equals 16 residues. V dropped 1 base and J dropped 4; count of bases not matched to a gene: 6. CDR1 and CDR2 from the germline V gene are SGHRS and YFSETQ. The CDR3 coding sequence is TGCGCCAGCAGCTTGTTAGCTAGCGGGGATTACAATGAGCAGTTCTTC. Residues: CASSLLASGDYNEQFF.

The rearrangement uses TRBV3-1 and TRBJ2-7; D may be TRBD1 (7 bases). Germline V gene lookup returns CDR1 LGHDT and CDR2 YNNKEL (reference sequence). CDR3 length equals 14 residues. Deletions cut 4 bases from V and 9 bases from J, with 19 bases between. CDR3 sequence reads: CASSPGGGRGRQYF. The CDR3 DNA is TGTGCCAGCAGCCCAGGGGGAGGTAGGGGAAGGCAGTACTTC.

The V gene is TRBV25-1, the J gene TRBJ2-7, with D hard to call. The CDR3 spans 14 residues. CDR1 and CDR2 (germline): MGHDK, SYGVNS. V was shortened by 3 bases and J by 6 bases, with 15 bases between the two germline ends. CDR3 protein: CASSDVGVAAEQYF. CDR3 coding DNA: TGTGCCAGCAGTGATGTTGGAGTGGCGGCCGAGCAGTACTTC.

V usage is TRBV12-5 and J usage is TRBJ2-4, with D uncertain. The CDR3 is 16 residues long. The V gene lost 0 bases and the J gene lost 0 bases, with 9 bases spanning the gap. Germline loops: CDR1 LGHNT, CDR2 FRNRAP. CDR3 sequence: CASGLVAQPAKNIQYF. The CDR3 bases are TGTGCTAGTGGTTTGGTGGCACAGCCAGCCAAAAACATTCAGTACTTC.

This chain links TRBV20-1 with TRBJ2-1; D is perhaps TRBD1 (5 bases). The V gene lost 0 bases and the J gene lost 6 bases, with 12 bases spanning the gap. CDR1 is DFQATT, CDR2 SNEGSKA, per germline (reference sequence). The CDR3 loop spans 14 amino acids. The CDR3, as DNA: TGCAGTGCTAGAGATCTTCAGGGTGGCAATGAGCAGTTCTTC. This gives the protein CSARDLQGGNEQFF.

This clonotype was detected a few times. V gene TRBV18 combines with J gene TRBJ2-7; TRBD1 agrees at 8 bases. Trimming at V came to 6 bases and at J to 5 bases, leaving 6 bases not matched to a gene. Germline V gene lookup returns CDR1 KGHSH and CDR2 LQKENI. CDR3 size: 13 residues. CDR3 bases: TGTGCCAGCTCGACAGGGGAGTCTAACGAGCAGTACTTC. The encoded protein is CASSTGESNEQYF.

This chain connects TRBV20-1 to TRBJ2-7; D remains unclear. The ends were cut back, 5 bases at V and 2 bases at J, with 10 bases in the middle. The CDR3 is 12 amino acids. Germline assignment: CDR1 DFQATT and CDR2 SNEGSKA (reference sequence). Here the CDR3 reads CSAAQQAYEQYF. CDR3 nucleotide sequence: TGCAGTGCTGCTCAACAAGCCTACGAGCAGTACTTC.

The chain recombines TRBV28 with TRBJ2-3, with unresolved D. Trimming left V 2 bases short and J 1 base short, with 10 bases between. From germline, CDR1 is MDHEN and CDR2 SYDVKM. The CDR3 runs to 15 residues. The CDR3 sequence is CASSLGRRGTDTQYF. The CDR3 DNA reads TGTGCCAGCAGTTTAGGACGGCGTGGCACAGATACGCAGTATTTT.

The CDR3 is CASSLGGLAGEPSPQFF. The DNA for the CDR3 is TGCGCCAGCAGCTTGGGGGGACTAGCGGGAGAGCCATCCCCACAGTTCTTC. V and J are TRBV5-1 and TRBJ2-1; 14 nucleotides match TRBD2. Trimming took 0 bases from V and 13 from J; bases not matched to a gene: 12. CDR3 length: 17 residues. Germline CDR1 and CDR2: SGHRS and YFSETQ.

The V and J genes are TRBV7-6 and TRBJ1-2; D gene uncertain. From germline, CDR1 is SGHVS and CDR2 FNYEAQ. There are 13 residues in the CDR3. Trimming removed 4 bases at V and 8 bases at J, with 14 bases between. The CDR3 DNA reads TGTGCCAGCAGCTCCGCAGACCACTGGGGCTACACCTTC. Translated, it gives CASSSADHWGYTF.